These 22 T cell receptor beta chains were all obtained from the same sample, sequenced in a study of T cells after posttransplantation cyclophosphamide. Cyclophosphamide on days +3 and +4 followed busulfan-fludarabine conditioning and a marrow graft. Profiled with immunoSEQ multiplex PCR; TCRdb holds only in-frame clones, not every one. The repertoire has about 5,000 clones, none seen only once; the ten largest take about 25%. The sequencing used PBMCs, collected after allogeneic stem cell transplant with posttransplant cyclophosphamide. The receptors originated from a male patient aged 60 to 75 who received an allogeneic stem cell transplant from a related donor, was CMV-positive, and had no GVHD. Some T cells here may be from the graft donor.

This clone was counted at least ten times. The CDR3 is CASSLSGQGWEKLFF. The CDR3 coding sequence is TGTGCCAGCAGTTTATCGGGACAGGGTTGGGAAAAACTGTTTTTT. The rearrangement joins TRBV27 to TRBJ1-4; 9 bases agree with TRBD1. The V segment lost 0 bases and the J segment 8 bases; nucleotides outside the gene matches: 4. Germline CDR1 and CDR2: MNHEY and SMNVEV (reference sequence). The CDR3 is 15 residues long.

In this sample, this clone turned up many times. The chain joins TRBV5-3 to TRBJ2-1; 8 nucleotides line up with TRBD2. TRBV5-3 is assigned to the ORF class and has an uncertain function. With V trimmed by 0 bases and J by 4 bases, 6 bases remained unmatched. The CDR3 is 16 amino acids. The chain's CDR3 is CARSLGSGGVYNEQFF. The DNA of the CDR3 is TGTGCCAGAAGCTTGGGGTCCGGGGGGGTTTACAATGAGCAGTTCTTC.

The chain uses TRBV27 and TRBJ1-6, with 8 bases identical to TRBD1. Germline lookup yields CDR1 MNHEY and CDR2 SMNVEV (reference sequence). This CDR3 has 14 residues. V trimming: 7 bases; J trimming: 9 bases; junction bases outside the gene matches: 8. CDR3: CASNAAGGFSPLHF. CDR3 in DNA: TGTGCCAGCAACGCGGCAGGGGGCTTTTCACCCCTCCACTTT.

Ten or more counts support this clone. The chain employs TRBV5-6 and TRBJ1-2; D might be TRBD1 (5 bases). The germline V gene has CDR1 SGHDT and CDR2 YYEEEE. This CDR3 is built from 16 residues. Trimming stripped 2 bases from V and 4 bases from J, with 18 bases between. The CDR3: CASSFDIGRDRYGYTF. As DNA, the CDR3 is TGTGCCAGCAGCTTCGACATTGGGCGGGACCGCTATGGCTACACCTTC.

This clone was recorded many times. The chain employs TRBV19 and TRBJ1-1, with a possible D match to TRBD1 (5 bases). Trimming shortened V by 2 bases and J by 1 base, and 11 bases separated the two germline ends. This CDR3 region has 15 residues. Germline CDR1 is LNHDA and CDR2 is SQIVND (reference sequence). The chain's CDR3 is CASSIWSGGNTEAFF. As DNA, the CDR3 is TGTGCCAGTAGTATATGGAGCGGGGGGAACACTGAAGCTTTCTTT.

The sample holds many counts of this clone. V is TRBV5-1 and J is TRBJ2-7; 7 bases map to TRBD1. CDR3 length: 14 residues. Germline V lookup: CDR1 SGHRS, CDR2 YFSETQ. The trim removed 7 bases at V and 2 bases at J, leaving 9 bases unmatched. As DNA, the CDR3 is TGCGCCAGCTCCACCGGGACAGTGGCCTACGAGCAGTACTTC. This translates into CASSTGTVAYEQYF.

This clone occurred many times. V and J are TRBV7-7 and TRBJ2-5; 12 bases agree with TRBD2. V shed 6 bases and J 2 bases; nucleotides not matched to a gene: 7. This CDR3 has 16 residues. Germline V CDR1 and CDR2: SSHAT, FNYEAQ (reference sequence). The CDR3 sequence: CASSPPGLAGQETQYF. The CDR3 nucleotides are TGTGCCAGCAGTCCTCCTGGACTAGCGGGGCAAGAGACCCAGTACTTC. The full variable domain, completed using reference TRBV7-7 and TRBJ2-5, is GAGVSQSPRYKVTKRGQDVTLRCDPISSHATLYWYQQALGQGPEFLTYFNYEAQPDKSGLPSDRFSAERPEGSISTLTIQRTEQRDSAMYRCASSPPGLAGQETQYFGPGTRLLVL.

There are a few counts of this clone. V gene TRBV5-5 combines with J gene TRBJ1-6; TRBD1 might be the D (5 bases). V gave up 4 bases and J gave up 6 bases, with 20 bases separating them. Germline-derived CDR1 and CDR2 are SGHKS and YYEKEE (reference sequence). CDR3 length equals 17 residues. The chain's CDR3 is CASSPYPGSPVNSPLHF. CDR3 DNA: TGTGCCAGCAGCCCCTACCCAGGGTCCCCTGTTAATTCACCCCTCCACTTT.

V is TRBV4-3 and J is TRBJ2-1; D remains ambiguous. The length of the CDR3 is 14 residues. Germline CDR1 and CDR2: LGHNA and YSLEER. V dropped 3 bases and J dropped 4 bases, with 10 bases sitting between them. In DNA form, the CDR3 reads TGCGCCAGCAGCCAGGCCCTTTGGTACAATGAGCAGTTCTTC. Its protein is CASSQALWYNEQFF.

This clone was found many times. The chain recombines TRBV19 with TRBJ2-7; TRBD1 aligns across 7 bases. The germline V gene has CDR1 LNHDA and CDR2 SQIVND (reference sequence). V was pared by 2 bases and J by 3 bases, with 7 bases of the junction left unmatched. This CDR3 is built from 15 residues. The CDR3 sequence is CASSILGDSLYEQYF. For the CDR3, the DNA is TGTGCCAGTAGTATACTCGGGGACAGCCTCTACGAGCAGTACTTC.

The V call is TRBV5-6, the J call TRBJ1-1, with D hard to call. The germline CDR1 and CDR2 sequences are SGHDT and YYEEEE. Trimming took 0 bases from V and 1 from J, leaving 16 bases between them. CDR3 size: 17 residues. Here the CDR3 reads CASSLEAGVGRNTEAFF. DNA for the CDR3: TGTGCCAGCAGCTTGGAGGCCGGGGTGGGCCGGAACACTGAAGCTTTCTTT.

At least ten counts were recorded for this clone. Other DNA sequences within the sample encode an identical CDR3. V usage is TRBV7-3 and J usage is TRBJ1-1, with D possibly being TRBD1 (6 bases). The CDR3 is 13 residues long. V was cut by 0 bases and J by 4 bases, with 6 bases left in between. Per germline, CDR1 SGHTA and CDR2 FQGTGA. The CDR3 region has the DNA TGTGCCAGCAGCTTAACAGGGGGCACTGAAGCTTTCTTT. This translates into CASSLTGGTEAFF.

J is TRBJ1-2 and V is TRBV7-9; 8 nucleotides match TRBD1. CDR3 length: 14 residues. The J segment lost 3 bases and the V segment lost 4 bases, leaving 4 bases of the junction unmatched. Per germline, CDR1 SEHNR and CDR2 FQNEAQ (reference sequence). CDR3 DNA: TGTGCCAGCAGCTCCGGACAGGGACACTATGGCTACACCTTC. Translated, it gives CASSSGQGHYGYTF.

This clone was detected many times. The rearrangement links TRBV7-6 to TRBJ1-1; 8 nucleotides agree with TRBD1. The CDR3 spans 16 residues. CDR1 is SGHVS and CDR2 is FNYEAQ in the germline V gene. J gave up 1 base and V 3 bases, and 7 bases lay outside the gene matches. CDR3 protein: CASSFGQGSPNTEAFF. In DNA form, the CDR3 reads TGTGCCAGCAGCTTCGGACAGGGAAGCCCGAACACTGAAGCTTTCTTT. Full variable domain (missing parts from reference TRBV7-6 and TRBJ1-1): GAGVSQSPRYKVTKRGQDVALRCDPISGHVSLYWYRQALGQGPEFLTYFNYEAQQDKSGLPNDRFSAERPEGSISTLTIQRTEQRDSAMYRCASSFGQGSPNTEAFFGQGTRLTVV.

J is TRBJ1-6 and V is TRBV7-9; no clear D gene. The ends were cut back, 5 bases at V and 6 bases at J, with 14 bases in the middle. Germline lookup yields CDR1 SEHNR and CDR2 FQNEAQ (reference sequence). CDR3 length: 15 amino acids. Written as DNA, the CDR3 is TGTGCCAGCAGCCCTCCGGGTCCGGGTAATTCACCCCTCCACTTT. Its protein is CASSPPGPGNSPLHF. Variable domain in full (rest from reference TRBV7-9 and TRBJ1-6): DTGVSQNPRHKITKRGQNVTFRCDPISEHNRLYWYRQTLGQGPEFLTYFQNEAQLEKSRLLSDRFSAERPKGSFSTLEIQRTEQGDSAMYLCASSPPGPGNSPLHFGNGTRLTVT.

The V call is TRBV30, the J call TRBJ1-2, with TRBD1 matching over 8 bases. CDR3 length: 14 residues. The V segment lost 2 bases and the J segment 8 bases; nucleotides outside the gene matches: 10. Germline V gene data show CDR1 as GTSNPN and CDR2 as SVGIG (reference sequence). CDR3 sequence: CAWSSGQGLLGYTF. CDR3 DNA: TGTGCCTGGAGTTCTGGACAGGGTCTCCTAGGCTACACCTTC. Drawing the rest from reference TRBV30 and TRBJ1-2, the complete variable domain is SQTIHQWPATLVQPVGSPLSLECTVEGTSNPNLYWYRQAAGRGLQLLFYSVGIGQISSEVPQNLSASRPQDRQFILSSKKLLLSDSGFYLCAWSSGQGLLGYTFGSGTRLTVV.

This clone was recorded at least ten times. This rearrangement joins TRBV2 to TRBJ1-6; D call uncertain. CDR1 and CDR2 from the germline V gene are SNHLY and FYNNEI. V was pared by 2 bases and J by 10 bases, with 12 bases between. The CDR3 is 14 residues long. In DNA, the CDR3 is TGTGCCAGCAGTGAACTTTTGTCTGAGTCACCCCTCCACTTT. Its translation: CASSELLSESPLHF.

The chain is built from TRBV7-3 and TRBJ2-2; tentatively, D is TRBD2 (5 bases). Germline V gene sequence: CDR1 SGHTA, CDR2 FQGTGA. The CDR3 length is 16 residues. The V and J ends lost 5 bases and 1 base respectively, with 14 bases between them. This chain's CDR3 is CASSPRTPLNTGELFF. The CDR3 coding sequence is TGTGCCAGCAGCCCAAGGACTCCTTTGAACACCGGGGAGCTGTTTTTT. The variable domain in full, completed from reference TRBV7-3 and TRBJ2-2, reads GAGVSQTPSNKVTEKGKYVELRCDPISGHTALYWYRQSLGQGPEFLIYFQGTGAADDSGLPNDRFFAVRPEGSVSTLKIQRTERGDSAVYLCASSPRTPLNTGELFFGEGSRLTVL.

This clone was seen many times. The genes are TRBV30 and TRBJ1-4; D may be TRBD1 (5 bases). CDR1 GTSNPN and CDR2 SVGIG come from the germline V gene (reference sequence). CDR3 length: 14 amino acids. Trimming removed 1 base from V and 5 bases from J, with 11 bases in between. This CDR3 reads CAWSAEGPNEKLFF. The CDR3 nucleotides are TGTGCCTGGAGTGCGGAGGGGCCAAATGAAAAACTGTTTTTT.

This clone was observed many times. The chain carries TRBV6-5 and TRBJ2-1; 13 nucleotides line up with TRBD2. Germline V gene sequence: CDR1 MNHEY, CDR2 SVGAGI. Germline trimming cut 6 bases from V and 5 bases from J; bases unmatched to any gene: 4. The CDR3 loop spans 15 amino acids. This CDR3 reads CASSKGTSGDNEQFF. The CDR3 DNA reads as TGTGCCAGCAGCAAGGGGACTAGCGGGGACAATGAGCAGTTCTTC.

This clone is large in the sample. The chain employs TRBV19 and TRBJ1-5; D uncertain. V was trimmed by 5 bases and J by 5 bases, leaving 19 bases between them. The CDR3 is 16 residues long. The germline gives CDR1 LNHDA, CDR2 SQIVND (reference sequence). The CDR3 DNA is TGTGCCAGTAGTTCAGGTCGACCGTCGGTTCATCAGCCCCAGCATTTT. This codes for CASSSGRPSVHQPQHF.

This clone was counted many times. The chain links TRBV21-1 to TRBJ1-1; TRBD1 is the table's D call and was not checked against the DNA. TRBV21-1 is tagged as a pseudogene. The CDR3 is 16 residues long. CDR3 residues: CASSPQLRGRNTEAFF. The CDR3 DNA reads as TGTGCCAGCAGCCCACAATTAAGGGGCCGGAACACTGAAGCTTTCTTT.